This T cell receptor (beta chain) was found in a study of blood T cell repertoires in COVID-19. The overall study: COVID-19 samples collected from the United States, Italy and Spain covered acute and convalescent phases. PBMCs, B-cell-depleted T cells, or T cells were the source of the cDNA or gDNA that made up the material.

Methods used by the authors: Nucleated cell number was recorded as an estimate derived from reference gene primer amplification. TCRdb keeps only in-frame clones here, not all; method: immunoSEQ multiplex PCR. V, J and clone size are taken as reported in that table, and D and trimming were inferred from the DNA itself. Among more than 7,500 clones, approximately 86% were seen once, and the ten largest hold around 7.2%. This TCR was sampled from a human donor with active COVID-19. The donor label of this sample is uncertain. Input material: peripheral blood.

The CDR3 reads CASSFDAGRAFF. The CDR3 DNA reads TGTGCCAGCAGTTTTGACGCGGGGAGAGCTTTCTTT. The V gene is TRBV28, the J gene TRBJ1-1, with D uncertain. CDR1 MDHEN and CDR2 SYDVKM come from the germline V gene. The CDR3 spans 12 residues. V gave up 3 bases and J gave up 10 bases, with 12 bases separating them.